A selection of T cell receptor beta chains follows, all from one sample in a study of T cell responses to AZD1222 COVID-19 vaccine. Method: immunoSEQ multiplex PCR; TCRdb's copy keeps in-frame clones and lacks some. The sample has over 110,000 clones, under 90% seen once. Sample: peripheral blood, taken 28 days after the second AZD1222 dose. The receptors originated from an adult who received the AZD1222 COVID-19 vaccine. The CDR3 runs from the conserved cysteine through the conserved F or W. A D gene is named only where the DNA matches it firmly. A row's size may be missing; if present it is once, few, many or a size class.

TRBV5-1	TRBJ2-5	TRBD2	NA	CASSPGTSGGARETQYF	TGCGCCAGCAGTCCCGGGACTAGCGGGGGGGCCCGAGAGACCCAGTACTTC
TRBV6-6	TRBJ1-3	NA	NA	CASSYTPASSGNTIYF	TGTGCCAGCAGTTATACCCCGGCGTCGTCTGGGAACACCATATATTTT
TRBV28	TRBJ2-3	NA	once	CAIQGLGTDTQYF	TGTGCCATCCAGGGGCTGGGCACAGATACGCAGTATTTT
TRBV7-3	TRBJ2-1	TRBD2	NA	CASSRLAGTYNEQFF	TGTGCCAGCAGCCGTCTAGCGGGGACCTACAATGAGCAGTTCTTC
TRBV5-4	TRBJ2-7	NA	few	CASSSNYEQYF	TGTGCCAGCAGCTCGAACTACGAGCAGTACTTC
TRBV6-5	TRBJ2-5	NA	NA	CASTRGAGAETQYF	TGTGCCAGCACCCGGGGGGCAGGGGCAGAGACCCAGTACTTC
TRBV18	TRBJ1-1	NA	NA	CASSPEGMNTEAFF	TGTGCCAGCTCACCCGAGGGGATGAACACTGAAGCTTTCTTT
TRBV28	TRBJ1-2	NA	NA	CASSPQDRLYGYTF	TGTGCCAGCAGTCCCCAGGACAGACTCTATGGCTACACCTTC
TRBV28	TRBJ2-1	TRBD1	NA	CASLTDRDYNEQFF	TGTGCCAGCCTAACGGACAGGGACTACAATGAGCAGTTCTTC
TRBV18	TRBJ1-2	NA	few	CASSSYGAGYGYTF	TGTGCCAGCTCGTCCTATGGGGCCGGCTATGGCTACACCTTC
TRBV30	TRBJ2-3	NA	NA	CAWSLKGGTDTQYF	TGTGCCTGGAGTCTTAAAGGAGGCACAGATACGCAGTATTTT
TRBV7-9	TRBJ1-1	NA	NA	CASRTDKTEAFF	TGTGCCAGCAGGACTGACAAGACTGAAGCTTTCTTT
TRBV7-8	TRBJ2-3	TRBD2	NA	CASGRLAGTSTDTQYF	TGTGCCAGCGGCAGACTAGCGGGGACTAGCACAGATACGCAGTATTTT
TRBV6-6	TRBJ1-2	NA	NA	CASSYNDGGYTF	TGTGCCAGCAGTTACAATGACGGTGGCTACACCTTC
TRBV11-2	TRBJ1-2	NA	once	CASSPRGGTGYGYTF	TGTGCCAGCAGCCCCCGAGGGGGAACGGGGTATGGCTACACCTTC
TRBV7-6	TRBJ2-1	TRBD1	NA	CASSLDRGFGDEQFF	TGTGCCAGCAGCCTGGACAGGGGATTTGGCGATGAGCAGTTCTTC
TRBV19	TRBJ1-6	NA	NA	CASSIGGAGNSPLHF	TGTGCCAGTAGTATAGGAGGGGCTGGCAATTCACCCCTCCACTTT
TRBV3-1/TRBV3-2	TRBJ2-1	TRBD2	NA	CASSRGLAGLNEQFF	TGTGCCAGCAGCCGGGGACTAGCAGGGCTCAATGAGCAGTTCTTC
TRBV5-8	TRBJ2-3	TRBD2	NA	CASSEGGRPTDTQYF	TGTGCCAGCAGCGAGGGAGGGAGGCCCACAGATACGCAGTATTTT
TRBV3-1/TRBV3-2	TRBJ2-1	TRBD2	NA	CASSPGLAGGPSNEQFF	TGTGCCAGCAGCCCCGGACTAGCGGGAGGGCCATCCAATGAGCAGTTCTTC
TRBV5-4	TRBJ2-5	TRBD2	NA	CASSLALAGGQETQYF	TGTGCCAGCAGCTTGGCGCTAGCGGGAGGCCAAGAGACCCAGTACTTC
TRBV5-1	TRBJ2-7	TRBD1	NA	CASSLLQGESYEQYF	TGCGCCAGCAGCTTGCTCCAGGGGGAATCCTACGAGCAGTACTTC
TRBV30	TRBJ2-2	NA	NA	CAWLRDFSTGELFF	TGTGCCTGGCTGCGGGACTTTTCCACCGGGGAGCTGTTTTTT
TRBV5-1	TRBJ2-2	TRBD1	NA	CASSLGQGVYTGELFF	TGCGCCAGCAGCTTGGGACAGGGGGTTTATACCGGGGAGCTGTTTTTT
TRBV10-3	TRBJ1-2	NA	once	CAISTTSGFDYGYTF	TGTGCCATCAGCACCACTAGCGGGTTTGACTATGGCTACACCTTC
TRBV30	TRBJ2-1	TRBD2	NA	CAWTFKGSSGRAFF	TGTGCCTGGACCTTCAAAGGCTCTAGCGGGAGGGCCTTCTTC
TRBV25-1	TRBJ2-5	NA	NA	CASSEFKGTGTQYF	TGTGCCAGCAGTGAATTTAAAGGAACTGGGACCCAGTACTTC
TRBV30	TRBJ2-7	NA	once	CAWSWGVGNEQYF	TGTGCCTGGAGTTGGGGGGTTGGAAACGAGCAGTACTTC
TRBV11-2	TRBJ2-3	TRBD2	NA	CASSLSGGSTDTQYF	TGTGCCAGCAGCTTATCGGGAGGTAGCACAGATACGCAGTATTTT
TRBV4-3	TRBJ2-2	NA	NA	CASSHQRDSPNTGELFF	TGCGCCAGCAGCCACCAAAGGGACTCGCCGAACACCGGGGAGCTGTTTTTT
TRBV5-4	TRBJ2-1	NA	NA	CASSFRGNRDNEQFF	TGTGCCAGCAGCTTCCGGGGGAATCGGGACAATGAGCAGTTCTTC
TRBV27	TRBJ2-3	NA	NA	CASSLSVSTDTQYF	TGTGCCAGCAGTTTATCAGTTAGCACAGATACGCAGTATTTT
TRBV28	TRBJ1-1	NA	NA	CASAPAGTTEAFF	TGTGCCAGCGCCCCGGCGGGGACCACTGAAGCTTTCTTT
TRBV11-1	TRBJ2-1	NA	NA	CASSLKTEQFF	TGTGCCAGCAGCTTAAAGACTGAGCAGTTCTTC
TRBV10-2	TRBJ1-5	TRBD1	NA	CASSPTGGNQPQHF	TGCGCCAGCAGCCCTACAGGGGGCAATCAGCCCCAGCATTTT
TRBV10-3	TRBJ1-2	TRBD1	NA	CAISPDRGGNYGYTF	TGTGCCATCAGTCCCGACAGGGGCGGGAACTATGGCTACACCTTC
TRBV27	TRBJ1-5	NA	NA	CASSLAGPQGQPQHF	TGTGCCAGCAGTTTGGCAGGGCCCCAAGGGCAGCCCCAGCATTTT
TRBV6-2/TRBV6-3	TRBJ2-2	TRBD2	NA	CASTPLAGGTGELFF	TGTGCCAGCACCCCACTAGCGGGAGGAACCGGGGAGCTGTTTTTT
TRBV29-1	TRBJ2-5	NA	NA	CSVAQGSETQYF	TGCAGCGTCGCACAGGGATCGGAGACCCAGTACTTC
TRBV3-1/TRBV3-2	TRBJ2-1	NA	once	CASRQTVLIDEQFF	TGTGCCAGCAGGCAAACAGTTTTAATAGATGAGCAGTTCTTC
TRBV29-1	TRBJ2-1	TRBD2	NA	CSVEGLSGGGDEQFF	TGCAGCGTTGAAGGACTAAGCGGGGGGGGCGATGAGCAGTTCTTC
TRBV3-1/TRBV3-2	TRBJ2-2	NA	NA	CASSQSVFTGELFF	TGTGCCAGCAGCCAAAGCGTATTCACCGGGGAGCTGTTTTTT
TRBV6-5	TRBJ2-1	NA	NA	CASSYSGTLPSEQFF	TGTGCCAGCAGTTACTCAGGGACTCTCCCCTCTGAGCAGTTCTTC
TRBV7-2	TRBJ2-3	TRBD1	NA	CASSLGTGGGDTQYF	TGTGCCAGCAGCCTAGGGACAGGGGGAGGAGATACGCAGTATTTT
TRBV30	TRBJ1-2	TRBD1	NA	CAWSIQGDYGYTF	TGTGCCTGGAGTATCCAGGGGGACTATGGCTACACCTTC
TRBV4-2	TRBJ2-2	NA	NA	CASSHPTGELFF	TGTGCCAGCAGCCACCCGACGGGGGAGCTGTTTTTT
TRBV28	TRBJ2-3	NA	NA	CASSFTGTDTQYF	TGTGCCAGCAGTTTTACAGGCACAGATACGCAGTATTTT